The 8 T cell receptor beta chains below come from one sample, sequenced in a study of CDR3 diversity in severe acne. TCRdb reprocessed the PCR reads via MiXCR and lists one record per CDR3 protein. The data show about 100,000 distinct CDR3 sequences, 45% to 60% seen once. Source material: blood. The origin of the receptors is a male donor with acne.

The rearrangement uses TRBV19 and TRBJ2-1, with 10 bases aligning to TRBD1. Germline V gene data show CDR1 as LNHDA and CDR2 as SQIVND (reference sequence). The V segment lost 5 bases and the J segment 9 bases; nucleotides outside the gene matches: 10. The CDR3 runs to 15 residues. The CDR3: CASSQRQGACGEQFF. The CDR3 coding sequence is TGTGCCAGTAGTCAGCGACAGGGGGCTTGCGGTGAGCAGTTCTTC. Full variable domain (outside the CDR3, taken from reference TRBV19 and TRBJ2-1): DGGITQSPKYLFRKEGQNVTLSCEQNLNHDAMYWYRQDPGQGLRLIYYSQIVNDFQKGDIAEGYSVSREKKESFPLTVTSAQKNPTAFYLCASSQRQGACGEQFFGPGTRLTVL.

This clonotype was detected ten times or more. This chain connects TRBV7-8 to TRBJ2-7; no clear D. This CDR3 has 14 residues. Germline CDR1 and CDR2: SGHVS and FQNEAQ. Trimming removed 4 bases at V and 3 bases at J, with 13 bases between. CDR3 in DNA: TGTGCCAGCAGCTCCGCCCCTCACAACTACGAGCAGTACTTC. Translating it yields CASSSAPHNYEQYF.

V and J are TRBV20-1 and TRBJ1-2, with D possibly being TRBD1 (5 bases). The germline CDR1 and CDR2 sequences are DFQATT and SNEGSKA (reference sequence). The V end was cut by 4 bases, the J end by 3 bases, with 9 bases between. There are 12 residues in the CDR3. Here the CDR3 DNA reads TGCAGTGCTACACCGGGGGACTATGGCTACACCTTC. It translates to CSATPGDYGYTF.

The rearrangement joins TRBV5-5 to TRBJ2-5; 8 bases align to TRBD1. The CDR3 runs 15 residues. The J segment lost 4 bases and the V segment lost 6 bases, leaving 11 bases of the junction unmatched. Germline assignment: CDR1 SGHKS and CDR2 YYEKEE (reference sequence). CDR3 bases: TGTGCCAGCACCTTCCCTGGACAGGGAGGAGAGACCCAGTACTTC. It is translated as CASTFPGQGGETQYF.

The sample holds many counts of this clonotype. The chain recombines TRBV20-1 with TRBJ2-3; D perhaps matches TRBD2 (5 bases). Germline CDR1 is DFQATT and CDR2 is SNEGSKA (reference sequence). Trimming took 0 bases from V and 2 from J, leaving 12 bases between them. This CDR3 has 15 amino acids. In DNA, the CDR3 is TGCAGTGCTAGAGATGCGGGTCTGGCCACAGATACGCAGTATTTT. Translating gives CSARDAGLATDTQYF.

J is TRBJ2-1 and V is TRBV7-6, with 8 nucleotides matching TRBD2. This CDR3 contains 13 residues. V lost 3 bases and J lost 9; bases outside the gene matches: 4. Germline CDR1 is SGHVS and CDR2 is FNYEAQ. This CDR3 reads CASSFGTRAEQFF. The CDR3 DNA reads as TGTGCCAGCAGCTTCGGGACTAGAGCTGAGCAGTTCTTC.

This sequence joins TRBV20-1 and TRBJ2-7; TRBD2 might be the D (7 bases). This CDR3 is built from 17 residues. V was clipped by 0 bases and J by 1 base, with 19 bases between them. Germline loops: CDR1 DFQATT, CDR2 SNEGSKA (reference sequence). The CDR3 spells CSARDVTRGRGSYEQYF. The CDR3 region has the DNA TGCAGTGCTAGAGATGTAACTAGAGGGAGGGGGTCCTACGAGCAGTACTTC.

This clonotype was detected ten times or more. The CDR3 DNA is TGCAGTGCTAGAGATCGGGTCCGCACAGATACGCAGTATTTT. This codes for CSARDRVRTDTQYF. This chain joins TRBV20-1 and TRBJ2-3; D remains ambiguous. The CDR3 extends over 14 amino acids. With 0 bases removed from V and 1 base from J, the gap between germline ends came to 8 bases. The germline V gene has CDR1 DFQATT and CDR2 SNEGSKA (reference sequence).